The 29 T cell receptor beta chains presented below share a single source sample, sequenced in a study of blood T cell repertoires in COVID-19. Profiling relied on immunoSEQ multiplex PCR, and the TCRdb table lists in-frame clones only, not all of them. The sample holds approximately 150,000 clones, about 87% seen once. Source material: PBMCs or T cells enriched from blood (not recorded which). The receptors were gathered from a man aged 55 to 70 who had recovered from COVID-19.

The J gene is TRBJ2-7, the V gene TRBV2; D may be TRBD2 (6 bases). Between the trimmed V and J ends, which lost 0 bases and 6 bases, there was a span of 18 bases. The CDR3 consists of 16 residues. Germline lookup yields CDR1 SNHLY and CDR2 FYNNEI. CDR3 bases: TGTGCCAGCAGTGAAGCTTTGGAAGGAGGGAAGATCGAGCAGTACTTC. Translation: CASSEALEGGKIEQYF. Variable domain in full (rest from reference TRBV2 and TRBJ2-7): EPEVTQTPSHQVTQMGQEVILRCVPISNHLYFYWYRQILGQKVEFLVSFYNNEISEKSEIFDDQFSVERPDGSNFTLKIRSTKLEDSAMYFCASSEALEGGKIEQYFGPGTRLTVT.

J is TRBJ2-7 and V is TRBV7-9; D is perhaps TRBD1 (5 bases). CDR1 SEHNR and CDR2 FQNEAQ come from the germline V gene (reference sequence). V dropped 3 bases and J dropped 10 bases, with 13 bases sitting between them. The CDR3 runs to 12 residues. The CDR3 is CASSFQGLTQYF. The CDR3 DNA sequence: TGTGCCAGCAGCTTCCAGGGTTTAACCCAGTACTTC. The whole variable domain, remainder taken from reference TRBV7-9 and TRBJ2-7, is DTGVSQNPRHKITKRGQNVTFRCDPISEHNRLYWYRQTLGQGPEFLTYFQNEAQLEKSRLLSDRFSAERPKGSFSTLEIQRTEQGDSAMYLCASSFQGLTQYFGPGTRLTVT.

The V gene is TRBV2, the J gene TRBJ1-2, with 8 nucleotides matching TRBD1. This CDR3 has 17 residues. The ends lost 5 bases at V and 5 bases at J; junction bases unmatched: 16. Germline V gives CDR1 SNHLY, CDR2 FYNNEI. The CDR3 coding sequence is TGTGCCAGCAGTATACGGGCAGGGGGCCCGGAGCCGTATGGCTACACCTTC. This translates into CASSIRAGGPEPYGYTF. The whole variable domain, remainder taken from reference TRBV2 and TRBJ1-2, is EPEVTQTPSHQVTQMGQEVILRCVPISNHLYFYWYRQILGQKVEFLVSFYNNEISEKSEIFDDQFSVERPDGSNFTLKIRSTKLEDSAMYFCASSIRAGGPEPYGYTFGSGTRLTVV.

The rearrangement links TRBV9 to TRBJ2-1; D gene ambiguous. This CDR3 is 13 amino acids long. The germline gives CDR1 SGDLS, CDR2 YYNGEE. Trimming took 4 bases from V and 6 from J, leaving 11 bases between them. DNA of the CDR3: TGTGCCAGCAGCCCTCAGGCCAGCAATGAGCAGTTCTTC. Translated, it gives CASSPQASNEQFF.

This sequence joins TRBV11-2 and TRBJ2-1; 13 positions agree with TRBD2. J lost 7 bases, V lost 1 base, and 7 bases had no gene match. This CDR3 has 17 amino acids. Germline CDR1 SGHAT, CDR2 FQNNGV. The DNA for the CDR3 is TGTGCCAGCAGCTTAGCCCGAGGACTAGCGGGAGTAAATGAGCAGTTCTTC. As protein: CASSLARGLAGVNEQFF.

The gene calls are TRBV2 and TRBJ2-7, with D possibly being TRBD2 (5 bases). Germline lookup yields CDR1 SNHLY and CDR2 FYNNEI. The CDR3 sequence is 12 residues long. V shed 7 bases and J shed 3 bases, with 10 bases lying between them. Written as DNA, the CDR3 is TGTGCCAGCAAGCGGACCAACTACGAGCAGTACTTC. Its protein product is CASKRTNYEQYF.

This chain connects TRBV6-1 to TRBJ1-2; D call uncertain. Per the germline V gene, CDR1 is MNHNS and CDR2 is SASEGT. Trimming left V 0 bases short and J 4 bases short, with 9 bases between. This CDR3 is built from 14 residues. In DNA, the CDR3 is TGTGCCAGCAGTGAAGCGCAGCGGGCCTATGGCTACACCTTC. Its protein product is CASSEAQRAYGYTF.

The genes are TRBV25-1 and TRBJ2-3; 8 positions match TRBD1. After removal of 0 bases from V and 3 bases from J, the junction contained 5 bases not matched to a gene. The CDR3 totals 16 residues. In germline, CDR1 is MGHDK, CDR2 SYGVNS. The CDR3 DNA follows: TGTGCCAGCAGTGAATACCAGACAGGGGTGACAGATACGCAGTATTTT. Encoded protein: CASSEYQTGVTDTQYF.

The genes are TRBV7-8 and TRBJ2-3; D unresolved. This CDR3 has 15 amino acids. Trimming removed 5 bases from V and 1 base from J, with 13 bases in between. In germline, CDR1 is SGHVS, CDR2 FQNEAQ. The CDR3 loop is CASSQSRTRTDTQYF. The CDR3 DNA is TGTGCCAGCAGCCAAAGTCGCACACGCACAGATACGCAGTATTTT.

The chain combines TRBV2 with TRBJ2-1; 7 positions agree with TRBD2. With 6 bases clipped from V and 4 bases from J, the junction kept 9 bases outside the gene matches. CDR1 and CDR2 from the germline V gene are SNHLY and FYNNEI. The CDR3 is made up of 15 amino acids. The CDR3 bases are TGTGCCAGCAGCCTCGGGGGGTTAGGGTACAATGAGCAGTTCTTC. Translating gives CASSLGGLGYNEQFF.

The chain couples TRBV19 to TRBJ1-4, with a possible D match to TRBD1 (5 bases). Germline CDR1 LNHDA, CDR2 SQIVND (reference sequence). The CDR3 consists of 12 residues. Trimming left V 7 bases short and J 11 bases short, with 14 bases between. In DNA form, the CDR3 reads TGTGCCAGTACCCAGGGAGGTTGGAAACTGTTTTTT. Translation gives CASTQGGWKLFF.

The J gene is TRBJ2-3, the V gene TRBV28; 7 bases are a match to TRBD2. After removal of 1 base from V and 0 bases from J, the junction contained 1 base not matched to a gene. Germline lookup yields CDR1 MDHEN and CDR2 SYDVKM. The CDR3 has 15 amino acids. CDR3 sequence reads: CASSLYSGSTDTQYF. Written as DNA, the CDR3 is TGTGCCAGCAGTTTATATAGCGGGAGCACAGATACGCAGTATTTT. The variable domain in full, completed from reference TRBV28 and TRBJ2-3, reads DVKVTQSSRYLVKRTGEKVFLECVQDMDHENMFWYRQDPGLGLRLIYFSYDVKMKEKGDIPEGYSVSREKKERFSLILESASTNQTSMYLCASSLYSGSTDTQYFGPGTRLTVL.

This clone occurred a few times. J is TRBJ2-7 and V is TRBV10-3, with a tentative D call TRBD1 (6 bases). The CDR3 sequence is 16 residues long. Trimming stripped 0 bases from V and 6 bases from J, with 18 bases between. Per germline, CDR1 ENHRY and CDR2 SYGVKD. The CDR3: CAISESIGTTIREQYF. DNA for the CDR3: TGTGCCATCAGTGAGTCGATTGGGACAACGATTCGCGAGCAGTACTTC.

V is TRBV19 and J is TRBJ2-6; 7 bases fit TRBD1. The germline V gene has CDR1 LNHDA and CDR2 SQIVND (reference sequence). Losses at the gene ends were 7 bases for V and 0 bases for J; bases not matched to a gene: 3. The CDR3 sequence is 15 residues long. The CDR3 DNA follows: TGTGCCAGTAACAGGGGTTCCTCTGGGGCCAACGTCCTGACTTTC. It translates to CASNRGSSGANVLTF.

This clone was counted only a few times. This chain uses TRBV28 with TRBJ1-2; 7 nucleotides agree with TRBD1. There are 14 residues in the CDR3. V lost 5 bases and J lost 4; bases outside the gene matches: 7. CDR1 is MDHEN and CDR2 is SYDVKM in the germline V gene. CDR3 in DNA: TGTGCCAGCAGTCTACCGGGACAGTTCTATGGCTACACCTTC. It encodes CASSLPGQFYGYTF.

This rearrangement joins TRBV14 to TRBJ2-7, with D unclear. CDR1 is SGHDN and CDR2 is FVKESK in the germline V gene. Trimming shortened V by 4 bases and J by 6 bases, and 10 bases separated the two germline ends. This CDR3 is built from 12 residues. The CDR3 coding sequence is TGTGCCAGCAGCCGGAGTTCCAGCGAGCAGTACTTC. This gives the protein CASSRSSSEQYF.

This sequence joins TRBV7-9 and TRBJ2-3; D is perhaps TRBD2 (5 bases). Germline assignment: CDR1 SEHNR and CDR2 FQNEAQ (reference sequence). Trimming cost V 5 bases and J 2 bases, with 14 bases left between them. This CDR3 spans 15 amino acids. CDR3 sequence: CASSQNSGATDTQYF. CDR3 sequence (DNA): TGTGCCAGCAGCCAGAACAGCGGCGCCACAGATACGCAGTATTTT.

This chain links TRBV10-3 with TRBJ2-3; D is possibly TRBD2 (6 bases). CDR3 length equals 15 residues. Trimming left V 3 bases short and J 3 bases short, with 13 bases between. Per the germline V gene, CDR1 is ENHRY and CDR2 is SYGVKD. The CDR3 nucleotides read TGTGCCATCAGTGAAGGAGGGTCTGGGACAGATACGCAGTATTTT. It codes for CAISEGGSGTDTQYF.

The chain couples TRBV7-6 to TRBJ1-4; D is uncertain. Germline V gene lookup returns CDR1 SGHVS and CDR2 FNYEAQ. The CDR3 totals 15 residues. With 2 bases removed from V and 8 bases from J, the gap between germline ends came to 15 bases. CDR3 in amino acids: CASSLNFGVREKLFF. CDR3 coding DNA: TGTGCCAGCAGCTTAAATTTCGGTGTTAGAGAAAAACTGTTTTTT.

This clone was counted a single time. J is TRBJ2-3 and V is TRBV5-1; possibly TRBD2 for D (6 bases). This CDR3 has 15 amino acids. CDR1 is SGHRS and CDR2 is YFSETQ in the germline V gene. V shed 4 bases and J shed 6 bases, with 18 bases lying between them. DNA for the CDR3: TGCGCCAGCAGCCCCCCGCGGGGAGCCCCGGATACGCAGTATTTT. Translated, it gives CASSPPRGAPDTQYF. The full variable domain, rest sourced from reference TRBV5-1 and TRBJ2-3, is KAGVTQTPRYLIKTRGQQVTLSCSPISGHRSVSWYQQTPGQGLQFLFEYFSETQRNKGNFPGRFSGRQFSNSRSEMNVSTLELGDSALYLCASSPPRGAPDTQYFGPGTRLTVL.

CDR3 in amino acids: CATIPGPMREQYF. The CDR3 DNA follows: TGTGCCACTATTCCGGGTCCAATGAGGGAGCAGTACTTC. The gene calls are TRBV6-5 and TRBJ2-7; D is ambiguous. Trimming stripped 10 bases from V and 7 bases from J, with 20 bases between. The germline V gene encodes CDR1 MNHEY and CDR2 SVGAGI. CDR3 length equals 13 residues.

The chain uses TRBV4-1 and TRBJ2-1, with 8 bases that match TRBD2. The CDR3 is 14 amino acids. V gave up 0 bases and J gave up 15 bases; unmatched junction bases: 10. Germline loops: CDR1 MGHRA, CDR2 YSYEKL. The CDR3 DNA is TGCGCCAGCAGCCAAGAGGTCCCGCTAGCGGGTCTGTTCTTC. This translates into CASSQEVPLAGLFF.

This chain links TRBV11-2 with TRBJ2-7, with D possibly TRBD2 on 6 matching bases. V gave up 5 bases and J gave up 6 bases, with 14 bases separating them. The CDR3 is made up of 13 amino acids. Germline V lookup: CDR1 SGHAT, CDR2 FQNNGV. The CDR3 sequence: CASSLPYGGEQYF. The DNA of the CDR3 is TGTGCCAGCAGCCTACCCTACGGGGGCGAGCAGTACTTC.

The chain is built from TRBV7-9 and TRBJ2-7, with 9 bases identical to TRBD1. There are 13 residues in the CDR3. Unmatched junction bases numbered 8, after V lost 7 bases and J lost 7 bases. Germline V CDR1 and CDR2: SEHNR, FQNEAQ (reference sequence). CDR3 in DNA: TGTGCCAGCATCGGCCTGGGACAGGGAGAGCAGTACTTC. Protein sequence: CASIGLGQGEQYF.

The V call is TRBV3-1 (or the pseudogene TRBV3-2), the J call TRBJ1-2; D is unclear. V was shortened by 0 bases and J by 8 bases, with 4 bases between the two germline ends. Germline CDR1 is LGHDT and CDR2 is YNNKEL (reference sequence). The CDR3 totals 11 residues. CDR3 DNA: TGTGCCAGCAGCCAAGATTTAGGCTACACCTTC. This sequence encodes CASSQDLGYTF.

The rearrangement links TRBV9 to TRBJ1-2; no firm D call. The V end was cut by 4 bases, the J end by 2 bases, with 6 bases between. In germline, CDR1 is SGDLS, CDR2 YYNGEE. The CDR3 loop spans 12 amino acids. The CDR3: CASSHSNYGYTF. CDR3 DNA: TGTGCCAGCAGCCACTCCAACTATGGCTACACCTTC.

The chain employs TRBV9 and TRBJ1-6, with D possibly being TRBD1 (6 bases). The germline V gene has CDR1 SGDLS and CDR2 YYNGEE. V lost 4 bases to trimming and J lost 7 bases, with 15 bases between them. The CDR3 runs to 15 residues. CDR3 protein: CASSLQTGPNSPLHF. The CDR3 region has the DNA TGTGCCAGCAGCCTACAGACAGGCCCCAATTCACCCCTCCACTTT.

The chain joins TRBV20-1 to TRBJ2-2; TRBD2 matches at 9 bases. Germline V gene lookup returns CDR1 DFQATT and CDR2 SNEGSKA (reference sequence). V lost 3 bases and J lost 0; bases outside the gene matches: 5. The CDR3 extends over 16 amino acids. The CDR3 is CSASRLAGPNTGELFF. CDR3 in DNA: TGCAGTGCTAGTCGTCTAGCGGGACCGAACACCGGGGAGCTGTTTTTT.

The V gene is TRBV5-8, the J gene TRBJ1-1, with 9 bases identical to TRBD1. Germline trimming cut 5 bases from V and 1 base from J; bases unmatched to any gene: 3. This CDR3 has 14 amino acids. Germline CDR1 SGHTS, CDR2 YDEGEE. This chain's CDR3 is CASRQGAANTEAFF. In DNA form, the CDR3 reads TGTGCCAGCAGACAGGGGGCCGCGAACACTGAAGCTTTCTTT.